These T cell receptor beta chains were read from a single sample in a study of blood T cell repertoires in COVID-19. Sequencing used immunoSEQ multiplex PCR; TCRdb keeps in-frame clones, though not all of them. The data contain 40,000 to 45,000 clones, roughly 90% of them seen just once; the ten biggest clones take up 20% to 25%. Sequencing was performed on peripheral blood. These receptors were obtained from a man aged 45-60 years with active COVID-19. Each CDR3 is given without its conserved first and last residue.

j_call | v_call | cdr3_aa
TRBJ2-7 | TRBV6-2/TRBV6-3 | ASSIGTGFGQY
TRBJ2-3 | TRBV27 | ASSYRLAGPGDTQY
TRBJ1-1 | TRBV5-1 | ASSQDSPEAF
TRBJ1-4 | TRBV12-3/TRBV12-4 | ASRGVVLF
TRBJ1-3 | TRBV18 | ASSPWGRSSGNTIY
TRBJ2-3 | TRBV28 | ASSLGGSGRGDTQY
TRBJ1-6 | TRBV27 | ASSTDTANSPLH
TRBJ1-2 | TRBV28 | ASSLITGGGVGYT
TRBJ2-7 | TRBV9 | ASSPKLAGYEQY
TRBJ2-5 | TRBV24-1 | ATSEVAGQQETQY
TRBJ2-7 | TRBV19 | ASSTGQGYEQY
TRBJ2-3 | TRBV19 | ASSITPATDTQY
TRBJ2-1 | TRBV2 | ASNIAGGINEQF
TRBJ2-7 | TRBV7-8 | ASSRGQGVWYEQY
TRBJ2-2 | TRBV9 | ASSPPTPENTGELF
TRBJ2-1 | TRBV2 | ASTPGTWSF
TRBJ2-6 | TRBV4-1 | ASSPNGANVLT
TRBJ2-7 | TRBV15 | ATSRDLTSWYEQY
TRBJ2-7 | TRBV28 | ASRIGTGAPYEQY
TRBJ2-6 | TRBV14 | ASSRRQGIANVLT
TRBJ2-1 | TRBV6-4 | ASSDALSSYNEQF
TRBJ2-3 | TRBV5-1 | ASSLVGGADTQY
TRBJ1-5 | TRBV2 | ASSEYRTQPQH
TRBJ2-7 | TRBV9 | ASSAGTDYEQY
TRBJ1-5 | TRBV27 | ASGGGTGQNQPQH
TRBJ1-6 | TRBV7-3 | ASRPGQRAWSSYNSPLH
TRBJ1-5 | TRBV10-3 | AISPGQGQPQH
TRBJ1-5 | TRBV21-1 | ASSKMAYWGTNQPQH
TRBJ1-6 | TRBV3-1/TRBV3-2 | ASSQPGGSYNSPLH
TRBJ2-7 | TRBV28 | ASSSDRYEQY
TRBJ1-6 | TRBV7-2 | ASSLLGQGNSPLH
TRBJ2-7 | TRBV7-9 | ASSPPQTGRASGYEQY
TRBJ1-5 | TRBV18 | ASSPAGRGNQPQH
TRBJ2-5 | TRBV27 | ASMDRGERETQY
TRBJ2-3 | TRBV5-1 | ASSSGQGLQY
TRBJ2-7 | TRBV4-1 | ASSLLTGEQY
TRBJ1-6 | TRBV13 | ASSLVQGPLH
TRBJ2-7 | TRBV6-1 | ASGGQGHLLSYEQY
TRBJ2-7 | TRBV10-3 | AIRATSGTYEQY
TRBJ2-3 | TRBV14 | ASSQGTRSAPFSTDTQY
TRBJ2-7 | TRBV5-1 | ASSTDRGGTYEQY
TRBJ2-3 | TRBV2 | ASSDTGGTDTQY
TRBJ2-7 | TRBV7-9 | ASSFRQGNSYEQY
TRBJ1-6 | TRBV14 | ASSQVRWVRNSPLH
TRBJ2-1 | TRBV27 | ASRSVGLGGLEQF
TRBJ2-1 | TRBV5-4 | ASSTPGTSGYNEQF
TRBJ2-7 | TRBV13 | ASSPAGVYEQY
TRBJ2-3 | TRBV6-6 | ASSADSSSTDTQY
TRBJ2-1 | TRBV28 | ASSSGGSYNEQF
TRBJ2-1 | TRBV6-6 | ASRSSGRSNEQF